Shown below are 32 T cell receptor beta chains from a single sample sequenced in a study of T-cell reconstitution after alpha-beta-depleted transplantation in children. Molecular barcoding with unique molecular identifiers was used for the TCRbeta library. MiXCR, applied by TCRdb to the PCR reads, yields one record per CDR3 protein. Of about 900,000 distinct CDR3 sequences in the sample, about 29% were seen once. The starting material was PBMCs, mostly from graft donor cells, obtained 360 days after TCRalphabeta/CD19-depleted stem cell transplant. The receptors here all came from a boy under two years old who had a stem cell transplant for SCID, so the T cells may come from the graft donor.

This clonotype was seen a handful of times. The chain combines TRBV4-1 with TRBJ2-1; the match to TRBD2 covers 9 bases. CDR1 and CDR2 (germline): MGHRA, YSYEKL. The CDR3 has 17 residues. After removal of 4 bases from V and 4 bases from J, the junction contained 11 bases not matched to a gene. This chain's CDR3 is CASSPTTQRGAYNEQFF. Written as DNA, the CDR3 is TGCGCCAGCAGCCCAACAACCCAGCGGGGGGCTTACAATGAGCAGTTCTTC.

J is TRBJ1-1 and V is TRBV12-3 or TRBV12-4; TRBD1 might be the D (6 bases). CDR3 length: 17 residues. V lost 6 bases and J lost 1, with 21 bases in between. The DNA for the CDR3 is TGTGCCAGCAGCAACTTCTTCGGACAGTTGCGGAACACTGAAGCTTTCTTT. It specifies CASSNFFGQLRNTEAFF.

The V call is TRBV12-3 or TRBV12-4, the J call TRBJ2-1, with TRBD2 identical over 7 bases. The CDR3 is 14 residues long. V shed 6 bases and J 8 bases; nucleotides not matched to a gene: 10. The CDR3 here is CASRWTSPGDEQFF. Here the CDR3 DNA reads TGTGCCAGCAGGTGGACTAGTCCCGGCGATGAGCAGTTCTTC.

This chain links TRBV27 with TRBJ2-7; 11 bases are a match to TRBD1. This CDR3 has 14 residues. The ends lost 3 bases at V and 5 bases at J; junction bases unmatched: 3. Germline V gives CDR1 MNHEY, CDR2 SMNVEV (reference sequence). CDR3 loop: CASSFRTGGHEQYF. CDR3 sequence (DNA): TGTGCCAGCAGTTTTCGGACAGGGGGCCACGAGCAGTACTTC.

The chain links TRBV15 to TRBJ2-7, with D tentatively TRBD2 (6 bases). Germline V gene sequence: CDR1 LNHNV, CDR2 YYDKDF (reference sequence). V lost 8 bases to trimming and J lost 0 bases, with 17 bases between them. CDR3 size: 15 residues. This chain's CDR3 is CATGVAGKSSYEQYF. CDR3 nucleotides: TGTGCCACCGGAGTTGCGGGGAAGAGCTCCTACGAGCAGTACTTC.

To note about this clonotype: Germline is not matched at one junction end, which may reflect a read error. The chain employs TRBV7-2 and TRBJ2-1, with 9 bases matching TRBD1. This CDR3 comprises 14 residues. Germline CDR1 reads SGHTA; CDR2 reads FQGNSA. The CDR3 coding sequence is TGTGCCAGCACCCGGGACAGGGCGTTCAATGAGCGGTTCTTC. Amino acid sequence: CASTRDRAFNERFF.

This chain uses TRBV12-3 or TRBV12-4 with TRBJ2-4, with 7 bases lining up with TRBD1. With V trimmed by 0 bases and J by 7 bases, 6 bases remained unmatched. CDR3 length equals 15 residues. In DNA, the CDR3 is TGTGCCAGCAGTTTAGCGTCCCCGGGACAGAACATTCAGTACTTC. It encodes CASSLASPGQNIQYF.

This clonotype was seen a handful of times. The chain carries TRBV7-2 and TRBJ1-1; 7 bases fit TRBD1. CDR3 size: 13 residues. V lost 7 bases and J lost 7; bases outside the gene matches: 9. Per the germline V gene, CDR1 is SGHTA and CDR2 is FQGNSA. The CDR3 loop reads CASIFRQGGEAFF. The DNA of the CDR3 is TGTGCCAGCATCTTTCGACAGGGCGGTGAAGCTTTCTTT.

This chain links TRBV4-3 with TRBJ2-2; tentative D call: TRBD1 (6 bases). CDR1 is LGHNA, CDR2 YSLEER, per germline. V gave up 0 bases and J gave up 0 bases, with 11 bases separating them. The CDR3 length is 17 residues. The chain's CDR3 is CASSQDKWGPNTGELFF. DNA for the CDR3: TGCGCCAGCAGCCAAGATAAATGGGGGCCGAACACCGGGGAGCTGTTTTTT.

The chain links TRBV7-9 to TRBJ2-1, with 7 bases lining up with TRBD2. The CDR3 runs 16 residues. V dropped 8 bases and J dropped 3; count of bases not matched to a gene: 13. Germline V gene sequence: CDR1 SEHNR, CDR2 FQNEAQ (reference sequence). The CDR3 region is CASGPPGGLIYNEQFF. In DNA form, the CDR3 reads TGTGCCAGCGGCCCTCCCGGGGGGTTAATCTACAATGAGCAGTTCTTC.

The chain couples TRBV25-1 to TRBJ2-5; 7 bases align to TRBD1. This CDR3 has 15 residues. CDR1 and CDR2 (germline): MGHDK, SYGVNS. V lost 9 bases and J lost 5; bases outside the gene matches: 15. The CDR3 bases are TGTGCCAGTCAGAAGCAGGGGGATCTGTGGGAGACCCAGTACTTC. This encodes CASQKQGDLWETQYF.

The J gene is TRBJ2-6, the V gene TRBV7-2, with unresolved D. CDR3 length equals 15 residues. Germline V gene sequence: CDR1 SGHTA, CDR2 FQGNSA. The V end was cut by 1 base, the J end by 4 bases, with 8 bases between. The CDR3 spells CASSLVTWGANVLTF. For the CDR3, the DNA is TGTGCCAGCAGCTTAGTAACGTGGGGGGCCAACGTCCTGACTTTC.

The chain combines TRBV7-2 with TRBJ2-5; D is ambiguous. Germline-derived CDR1 and CDR2 are SGHTA and FQGNSA. CDR3 length equals 13 residues. Trimming cost V 4 bases and J 1 base, with 7 bases left between them. In DNA form, the CDR3 reads TGTGCCAGCAGCTCCCATCCCCAAGAGACCCAGTACTTC. It is translated as CASSSHPQETQYF.

The chain combines TRBV12-3 or TRBV12-4 with TRBJ1-2, with unresolved D. The germline V and J ends were trimmed by 4 bases and 6 bases, with 6 bases remaining between them. The CDR3 is 11 residues long. CDR3 bases: TGTGCCAGCAGTTCGGGCCATGGCTACACCTTC. This gives the protein CASSSGHGYTF.

This clonotype was detected a few times. This chain connects TRBV28 to TRBJ2-7; either TRBD1 or TRBD2 may fit D (5 bases each). Germline V gene sequence: CDR1 MDHEN, CDR2 SYDVKM. The CDR3 contains 16 residues. Trimming pared 2 bases from V and 0 bases from J, leaving 14 bases between. CDR3 amino acids: CASSLGRGWSSYEQYF. As DNA, the CDR3 is TGTGCCAGCAGTTTAGGCCGGGGCTGGAGCTCCTACGAGCAGTACTTC.

The V call is TRBV20-1, the J call TRBJ2-7; D might be TRBD1 (6 bases). This CDR3 contains 15 residues. V gave up 6 bases and J gave up 1 base, with 19 bases separating them. Looked up from germline, CDR1 is DFQATT and CDR2 is SNEGSKA (reference sequence). The CDR3 DNA reads as TGCAGTGCGGGGACATCCCAAAGCGCTTCCTACGAGCAGTACTTC. Translation: CSAGTSQSASYEQYF.

The rearrangement uses TRBV12-3 or TRBV12-4 and TRBJ1-1; D is uncertain. This CDR3 has 15 residues. Trimming shortened V by 1 base and J by 4 bases, and 13 bases separated the two germline ends. CDR3 amino acids: CASSLGSTWGTEAFF. CDR3 nucleotide sequence: TGTGCCAGCAGTTTAGGGAGTACCTGGGGCACTGAAGCTTTCTTT.

The V gene is TRBV4-3, the J gene TRBJ2-2, with no clear D. V lost 4 bases and J 3 bases, leaving 15 bases between the germline ends. The CDR3 runs 16 residues. CDR1 and CDR2 (germline): LGHNA, YSLEER. In DNA, the CDR3 is TGCGCCAGCAGCCCCAACAAGGTTTTGTACACCGGGGAGCTGTTTTTT. As protein: CASSPNKVLYTGELFF.

The CDR3 sequence is CASSVNSNTEAFF. The CDR3 nucleotides read TGTGCCAGCAGTGTCAATTCGAACACTGAAGCTTTCTTT. V is TRBV2 and J is TRBJ1-1; the D is unclear. CDR3 length: 13 amino acids. Trimming took off 4 bases at V and 1 base at J, with 7 bases between the two ends. Per the germline V gene, CDR1 is SNHLY and CDR2 is FYNNEI.

The chain employs TRBV12-3 or TRBV12-4 and TRBJ2-5, with D uncertain. With 4 bases removed from V and 2 bases from J, the gap between germline ends came to 11 bases. This CDR3 has 14 residues. The CDR3 here is CASSSGPAQETQYF. CDR3 DNA sequence: TGTGCCAGCAGTTCCGGGCCCGCTCAAGAGACCCAGTACTTC.

In this sample, this clonotype turned up a few times. The chain recombines TRBV5-6 with TRBJ1-4; D not resolved. V lost 3 bases, J lost 6 bases, and 18 bases lay in between. Germline V lookup: CDR1 SGHDT, CDR2 YYEEEE. The CDR3 sequence is 16 residues long. As DNA, the CDR3 is TGTGCCAGCAGCTCCATTATCTCTCCGGTGGATGAAAAACTGTTTTTT. As protein: CASSSIISPVDEKLFF.

J is TRBJ2-1 and V is TRBV2; TRBD1 matches at 7 bases. Trimming cost V 4 bases and J 3 bases; bases outside gene matches: 9. This CDR3 contains 16 residues. Germline loops: CDR1 SNHLY, CDR2 FYNNEI. The CDR3, as DNA: TGTGCCAGCAGTGGGGTTTCTGACAGGGACTACAATGAGCAGTTCTTC. Its protein is CASSGVSDRDYNEQFF.

This clonotype was seen a single time. The CDR3 DNA follows: TGCGCCAGCAGCCTTTGGGACTTCCAGAGCTCCTACAATGAGCAGTTCTTC. Its translation: CASSLWDFQSSYNEQFF. This chain links TRBV5-1 with TRBJ2-1; a possible D gene is TRBD2 (6 bases). CDR3 length: 17 amino acids. V was pared by 4 bases and J by 0 bases, with 17 bases between. The germline V gene encodes CDR1 SGHRS and CDR2 YFSETQ.

The chain joins TRBV6-5 to TRBJ2-1, with a tentative D call TRBD2 (6 bases). The CDR3 extends over 17 amino acids. CDR1 and CDR2 (germline): MNHEY, SVGAGI. Between the trimmed V and J ends, which lost 2 bases and 0 bases, there was a span of 14 bases. The CDR3: CASSYGAGLSSYNEQFF. CDR3 coding DNA: TGTGCCAGCAGTTACGGGGCGGGGTTGAGCTCCTACAATGAGCAGTTCTTC.

The chain recombines TRBV24-1 with TRBJ2-5; possible D gene TRBD2, 6 bases. The V end lost 3 bases, the J end lost 1 base, and 8 bases lay between the germline ends. The CDR3 is made up of 14 amino acids. Germline values: CDR1 KGHDR, CDR2 SFDVKD. The CDR3 protein is CATSDTGSQETQYF. The CDR3 nucleotides are TGTGCCACCAGTGATACCGGGAGCCAAGAGACCCAGTACTTC.

In this sample, this clonotype turned up a few times. The V call is TRBV20-1, the J call TRBJ2-1, with D possibly being TRBD2 (5 bases). With 0 bases removed from V and 3 bases from J, the gap between germline ends came to 15 bases. CDR3 length: 16 residues. The germline V gene encodes CDR1 DFQATT and CDR2 SNEGSKA (reference sequence). CDR3 DNA: TGCAGTGCTAGAGATCGGATAAGCGGAAACTACAATGAGCAGTTCTTC. This translates into CSARDRISGNYNEQFF.

The CDR3 sequence: CASSRYGTGTGEQFF. The CDR3 region has the DNA TGTGCCAGCAGTCGATATGGGACAGGGACGGGGGAGCAGTTCTTC. The chain couples TRBV28 to TRBJ2-1, with 9 bases identical to TRBD1. The CDR3 extends over 15 amino acids. After removal of 5 bases from V and 10 bases from J, the junction contained 12 bases not matched to a gene. Looked up from germline, CDR1 is MDHEN and CDR2 is SYDVKM. Full variable domain (remainder filled in from reference TRBV28 and TRBJ2-1): DVKVTQSSRYLVKRTGEKVFLECVQDMDHENMFWYRQDPGLGLRLIYFSYDVKMKEKGDIPEGYSVSREKKERFSLILESASTNQTSMYLCASSRYGTGTGEQFFGPGTRLTVL.

This chain connects TRBV7-9 to TRBJ1-5; D not certain. V was pared by 4 bases and J by 4 bases, with 14 bases between. The CDR3 runs to 15 residues. Per germline, CDR1 SEHNR and CDR2 FQNEAQ (reference sequence). CDR3 region: CASSSSLGTNQPQHF. The CDR3 DNA follows: TGTGCCAGCAGCTCCAGTCTAGGAACTAATCAGCCCCAGCATTTT.

This chain joins TRBV25-1 and TRBJ2-2; 9 bases are a match to TRBD1. In germline, CDR1 is MGHDK, CDR2 SYGVNS. V lost 1 base to trimming and J lost 6 bases; unmatched junction nucleotides: 6. The CDR3 totals 16 residues. The CDR3 DNA reads as TGTGCCAGCAGTGAATCGCACAGGGGGCTGGCCGGGGAGCTGTTTTTT. Protein: CASSESHRGLAGELFF.

This clonotype turned up a few times. The chain recombines TRBV27 with TRBJ2-3; weak D call: TRBD1 (6 bases). The germline gives CDR1 MNHEY, CDR2 SMNVEV (reference sequence). V lost 5 bases and J lost 2, with 17 bases in between. The CDR3 sequence is 16 residues long. Here the CDR3 DNA reads TGTGCCAGCAGTCAGAGGGTGGGGGCTCCCACAGATACGCAGTATTTT. This translates into CASSQRVGAPTDTQYF.

This chain joins TRBV6-1 and TRBJ2-1; no reliable D call. The length of the CDR3 is 12 residues. V was shortened by 8 bases and J by 4 bases, with 9 bases between the two germline ends. The germline V gene encodes CDR1 MNHNS and CDR2 SASEGT. CDR3 sequence (DNA): TGTGCCAGCGGCCGCGGTTACAATGAGCAGTTCTTC. This encodes CASGRGYNEQFF.

This clonotype was found a few times. The chain recombines TRBV20-1 with TRBJ1-1, with D unclear. The CDR3 spans 14 residues. V lost 3 bases, J lost 6 bases, and 17 bases lay in between. CDR1 and CDR2 from the germline V gene are DFQATT and SNEGSKA (reference sequence). The CDR3 coding sequence is TGCAGTGCTAGGGTGGTTCGGGATATCGCTGAAGCTTTCTTT. Its protein product is CSARVVRDIAEAFF.